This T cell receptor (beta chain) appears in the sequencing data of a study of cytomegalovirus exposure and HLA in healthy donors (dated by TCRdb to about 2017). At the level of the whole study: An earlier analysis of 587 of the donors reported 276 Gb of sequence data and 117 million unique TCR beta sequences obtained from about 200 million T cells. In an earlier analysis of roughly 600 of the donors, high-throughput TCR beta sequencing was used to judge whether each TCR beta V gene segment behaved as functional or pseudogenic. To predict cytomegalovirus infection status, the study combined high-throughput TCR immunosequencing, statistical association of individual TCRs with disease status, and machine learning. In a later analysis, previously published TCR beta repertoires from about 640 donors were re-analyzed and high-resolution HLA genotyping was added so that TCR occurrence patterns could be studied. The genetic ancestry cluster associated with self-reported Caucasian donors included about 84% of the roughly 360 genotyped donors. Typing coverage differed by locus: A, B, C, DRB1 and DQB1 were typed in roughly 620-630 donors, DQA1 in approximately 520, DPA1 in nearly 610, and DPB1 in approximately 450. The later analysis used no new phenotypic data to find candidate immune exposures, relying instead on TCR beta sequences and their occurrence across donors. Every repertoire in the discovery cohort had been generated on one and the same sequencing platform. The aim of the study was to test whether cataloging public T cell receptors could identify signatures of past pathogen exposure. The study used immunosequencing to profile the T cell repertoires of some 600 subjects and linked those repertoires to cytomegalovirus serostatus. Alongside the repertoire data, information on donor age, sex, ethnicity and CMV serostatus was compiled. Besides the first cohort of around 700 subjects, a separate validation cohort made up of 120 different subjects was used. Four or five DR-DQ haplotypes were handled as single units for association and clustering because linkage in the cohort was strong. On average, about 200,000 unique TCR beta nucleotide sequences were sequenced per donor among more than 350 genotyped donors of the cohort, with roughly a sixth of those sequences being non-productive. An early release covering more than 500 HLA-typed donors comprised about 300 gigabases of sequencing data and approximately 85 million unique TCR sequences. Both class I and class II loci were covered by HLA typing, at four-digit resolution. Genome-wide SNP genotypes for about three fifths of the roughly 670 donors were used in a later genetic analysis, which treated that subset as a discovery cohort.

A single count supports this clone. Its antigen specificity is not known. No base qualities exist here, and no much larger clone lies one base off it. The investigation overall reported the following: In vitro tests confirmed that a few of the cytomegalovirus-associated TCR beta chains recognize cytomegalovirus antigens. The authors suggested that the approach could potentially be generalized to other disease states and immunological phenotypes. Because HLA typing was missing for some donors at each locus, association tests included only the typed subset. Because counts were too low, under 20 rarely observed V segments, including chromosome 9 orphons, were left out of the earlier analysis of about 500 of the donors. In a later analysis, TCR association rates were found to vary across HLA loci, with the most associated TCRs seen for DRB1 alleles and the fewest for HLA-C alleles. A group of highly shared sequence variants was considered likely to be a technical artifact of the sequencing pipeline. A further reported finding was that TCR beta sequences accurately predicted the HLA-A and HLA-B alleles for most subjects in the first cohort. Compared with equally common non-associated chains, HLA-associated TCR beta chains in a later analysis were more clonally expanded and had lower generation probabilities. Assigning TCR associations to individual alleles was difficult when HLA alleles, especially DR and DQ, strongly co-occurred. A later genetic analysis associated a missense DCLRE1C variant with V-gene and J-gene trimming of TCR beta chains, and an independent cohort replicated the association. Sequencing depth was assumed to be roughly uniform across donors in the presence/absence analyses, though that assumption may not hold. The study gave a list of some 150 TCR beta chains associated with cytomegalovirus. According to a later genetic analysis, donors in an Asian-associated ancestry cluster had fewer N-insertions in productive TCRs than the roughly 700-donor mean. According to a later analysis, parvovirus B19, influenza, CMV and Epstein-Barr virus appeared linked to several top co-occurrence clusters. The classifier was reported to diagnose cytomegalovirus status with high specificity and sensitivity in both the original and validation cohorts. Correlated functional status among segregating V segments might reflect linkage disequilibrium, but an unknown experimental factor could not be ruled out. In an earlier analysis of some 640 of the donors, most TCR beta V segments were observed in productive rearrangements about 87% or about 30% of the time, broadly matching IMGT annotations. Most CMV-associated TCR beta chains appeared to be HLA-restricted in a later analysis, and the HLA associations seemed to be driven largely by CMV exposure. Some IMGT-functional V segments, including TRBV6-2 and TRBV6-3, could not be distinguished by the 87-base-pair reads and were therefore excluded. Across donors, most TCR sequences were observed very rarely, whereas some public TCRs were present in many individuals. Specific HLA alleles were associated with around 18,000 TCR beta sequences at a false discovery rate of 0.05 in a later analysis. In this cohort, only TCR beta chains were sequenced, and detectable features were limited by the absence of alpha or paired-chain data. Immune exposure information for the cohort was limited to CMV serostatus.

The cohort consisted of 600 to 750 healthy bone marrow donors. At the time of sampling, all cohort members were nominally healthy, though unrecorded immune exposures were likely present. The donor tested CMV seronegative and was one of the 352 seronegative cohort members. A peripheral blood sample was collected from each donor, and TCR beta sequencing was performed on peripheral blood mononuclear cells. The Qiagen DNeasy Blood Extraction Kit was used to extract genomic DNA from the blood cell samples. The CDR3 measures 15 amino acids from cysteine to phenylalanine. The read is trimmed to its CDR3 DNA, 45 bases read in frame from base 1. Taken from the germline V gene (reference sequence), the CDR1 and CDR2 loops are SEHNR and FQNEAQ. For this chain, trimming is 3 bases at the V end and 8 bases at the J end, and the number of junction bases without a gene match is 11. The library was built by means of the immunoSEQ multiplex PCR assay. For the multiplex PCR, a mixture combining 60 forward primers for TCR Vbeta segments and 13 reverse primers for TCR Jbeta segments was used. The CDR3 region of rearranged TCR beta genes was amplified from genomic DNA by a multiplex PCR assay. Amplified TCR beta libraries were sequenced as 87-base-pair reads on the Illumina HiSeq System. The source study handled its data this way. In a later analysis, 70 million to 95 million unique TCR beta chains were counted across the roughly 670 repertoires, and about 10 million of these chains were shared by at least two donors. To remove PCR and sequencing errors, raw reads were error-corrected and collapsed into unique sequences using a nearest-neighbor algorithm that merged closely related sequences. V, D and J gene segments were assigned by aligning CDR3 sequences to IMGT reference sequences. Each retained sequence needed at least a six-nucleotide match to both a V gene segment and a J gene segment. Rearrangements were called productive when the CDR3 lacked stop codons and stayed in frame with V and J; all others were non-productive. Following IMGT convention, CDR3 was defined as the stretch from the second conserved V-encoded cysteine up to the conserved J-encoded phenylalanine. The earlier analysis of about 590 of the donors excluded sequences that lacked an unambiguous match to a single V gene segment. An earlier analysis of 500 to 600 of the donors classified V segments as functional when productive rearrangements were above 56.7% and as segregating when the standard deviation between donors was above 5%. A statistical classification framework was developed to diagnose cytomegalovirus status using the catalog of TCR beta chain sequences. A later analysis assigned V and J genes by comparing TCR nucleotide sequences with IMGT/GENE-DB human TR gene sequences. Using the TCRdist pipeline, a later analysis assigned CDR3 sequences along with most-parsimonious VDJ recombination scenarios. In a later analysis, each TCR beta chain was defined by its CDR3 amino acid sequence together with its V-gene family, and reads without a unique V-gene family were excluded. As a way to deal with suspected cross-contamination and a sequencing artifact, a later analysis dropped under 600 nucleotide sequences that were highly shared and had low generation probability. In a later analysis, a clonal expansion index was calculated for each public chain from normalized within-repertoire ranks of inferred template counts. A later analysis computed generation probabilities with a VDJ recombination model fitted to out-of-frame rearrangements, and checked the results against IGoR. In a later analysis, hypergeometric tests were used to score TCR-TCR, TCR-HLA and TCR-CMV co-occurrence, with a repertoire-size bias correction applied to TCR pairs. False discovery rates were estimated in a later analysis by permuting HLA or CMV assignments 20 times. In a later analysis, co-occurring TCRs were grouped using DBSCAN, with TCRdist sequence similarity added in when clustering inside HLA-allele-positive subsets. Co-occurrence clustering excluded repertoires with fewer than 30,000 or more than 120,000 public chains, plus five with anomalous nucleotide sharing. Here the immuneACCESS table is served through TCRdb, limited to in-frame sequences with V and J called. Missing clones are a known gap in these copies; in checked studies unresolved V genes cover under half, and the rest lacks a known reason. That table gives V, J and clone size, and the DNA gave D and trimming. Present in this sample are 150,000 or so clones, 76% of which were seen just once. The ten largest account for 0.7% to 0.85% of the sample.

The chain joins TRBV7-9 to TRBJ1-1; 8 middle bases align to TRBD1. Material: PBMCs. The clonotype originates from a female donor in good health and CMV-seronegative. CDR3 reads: CASSFGTGAKVEAFF. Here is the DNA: TGTGCCAGCAGCTTTGGGACAGGAGCGAAAGTAGAAGCTTTCTTT.